This T cell receptor beta chain appears in the sequencing data of a study of identical twins. Regarding the study as a whole: These conclusions were based on statistical analysis (cross-sectional, not following the same donors). Surplus twin overlap in beta out-of-frame sequences was less pronounced. Clonotypes of the beta chain that were abundant in cord blood carried fewer insertions (memory repertoires showed none).

Each cDNA held unique molecular identifiers, and template switching gave it a universal primer site. TCRdb re-called the 5' RACE reads with MiXCR, one entry per CDR3 protein. The top ten hold around 3.1% of the sample, which has a few hundred thousand distinct CDR3 sequences, around 9.6% seen once. Per germline, CDR1 DFQATT and CDR2 SNEGSKA (reference sequence). The junction had 8 bases not matched to a gene; V was cut back by 4 bases and J by 5 bases. CDR3 length equals 15 residues. This clonotype was counted only a few times. The antigen is undetermined. The same data also went into a second study, on yellow fever vaccine responses in identical twins.

Material for sequencing was PBMCs. The chain is built from TRBV20-1 and TRBJ2-3; 11 bases match TRBD1. This sequence originates from a woman aged 18-30 years in good health. For the CDR3, the DNA is TGCAGTGCTAACGGACAGGGGGCGCTTAAAGATACGCAGTATTTT. Amino acids: CSANGQGALKDTQYF.